This entry describes one T cell receptor beta chain. Antigen unknown. Only CD45RO-negative cells positively selected for CCR7 counted as naive CD8 cells, so terminally differentiated effector memory CD45RA+ cells were excluded. This entry comes from a study of shared clonotypes between healthy human individuals. Study context: Each donor's CD4 naive and CD4 memory cells filled three plates apiece, CD8 naive two, and CD8 memory one.

Germline CDR1 and CDR2: LGHNA and YSLEER. The CDR3 loop spans 17 amino acids. V shed 0 bases, J shed 8 bases, and the junction held 9 bases outside the gene matches. Genomic DNA from each subset was divided evenly over several immunoSEQ plates. Generated by immunoSEQ multiplex PCR, the TCRdb table keeps only in-frame clones and is missing some. The sample lists over 800,000 clones, 80% to 95% occurring once. Study-level results: When compared with the clonotypes that were shared by all four sorted-subset donors, the non-shared clonotypes turned out to have lower generation probabilities. Between four donors, naive CD4 clonotypes were shared at a level of about 5.3%.

Specimen: naive CD8+ T cells sorted from blood. This TCR derives from a man aged 25-45 years in good health. The rearrangement links TRBV4-3 to TRBJ2-1; 11 bases are a match to TRBD2. Here the CDR3 reads CASSQDSLAGVFDEQFF. CDR3 DNA: TGCGCCAGCAGCCAAGACTCACTAGCGGGAGTTTTCGATGAGCAGTTCTTC.